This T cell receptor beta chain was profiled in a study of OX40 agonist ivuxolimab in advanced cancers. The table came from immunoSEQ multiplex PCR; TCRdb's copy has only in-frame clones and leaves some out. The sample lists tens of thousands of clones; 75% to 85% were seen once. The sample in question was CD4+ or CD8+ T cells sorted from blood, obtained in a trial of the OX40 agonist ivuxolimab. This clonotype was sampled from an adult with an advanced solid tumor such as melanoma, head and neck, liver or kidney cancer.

CDR3 nucleotides: TGTGCCAGCAGCTTAGCCATGGCCCTGGAAGAGACCCAGTACTTC. It is translated as CASSLAMALEETQYF. The chain couples TRBV11-2 to TRBJ2-5; D is unresolved. Germline V lookup: CDR1 SGHAT, CDR2 FQNNGV. Trimming took off 1 base at V and 3 bases at J, with 12 bases between the two ends. This CDR3 has 15 amino acids.